Presented here are 10 T cell receptor beta chains from one specimen sequenced in a study of T cells in Graves' hyperthyroidism and ophthalmopathy. Researchers amplified the TCR beta CDR3 regions from RNA transcripts. With the HTBI primer set, the TCR CDR3 went through a first round of RT-PCR. MiXCR was run by TCRdb on the multiplex PCR reads, yielding one entry per CDR3 protein. Of roughly 350,000 distinct CDR3 sequences in the sample, over 11% were seen once. Sequencing was done on a sample of blood. The receptor source for this set is a woman aged 25 to 39 with Graves' hyperthyroidism.

J is TRBJ2-1 and V is TRBV11-2; the D is unclear. This CDR3 is built from 14 residues. Germline CDR1 SGHAT, CDR2 FQNNGV. Trimming left V 4 bases short and J 8 bases short, with 15 bases between. CDR3 DNA: TGTGCCAGCAGCTCCGCCTTTGATGAGGATGAGCAGTTCTTC. This gives the protein CASSSAFDEDEQFF.

This clonotype was seen ten or more times. CDR3 DNA: TGTGCCAGCGGCTCCCGGGGGCTCTACACCGGGGAGCTGTTTTTT. It is translated as CASGSRGLYTGELFF. This rearrangement joins TRBV28 to TRBJ2-2, with D perhaps TRBD1 or TRBD2 (6 bases each). Germline V gene sequence: CDR1 MDHEN, CDR2 SYDVKM. There are 15 residues in the CDR3. V lost 8 bases and J lost 3, with 16 bases in between.

This clonotype was counted ten times or more. The rearrangement joins TRBV28 to TRBJ2-3; no definite D call. With 3 bases removed from V and 4 bases from J, the gap between germline ends came to 8 bases. This CDR3 has 13 amino acids. From germline, CDR1 is MDHEN and CDR2 SYDVKM. The CDR3 is CASSFNRADTQYF. The CDR3 DNA sequence: TGTGCCAGCAGTTTTAATAGGGCAGATACGCAGTATTTT.

This clonotype was detected a few times. CDR3 sequence: CASSPKPGLSSYNEQFF. CDR3 bases: TGTGCCAGCAGCCCGAAGCCGGGACTGAGCTCCTACAATGAGCAGTTCTTC. This chain uses TRBV7-3 with TRBJ2-1, with a weak D call TRBD2 (6 bases). The CDR3 sequence is 17 residues long. The V gene lost 5 bases and the J gene lost 0 bases, with 17 bases spanning the gap. Germline loops: CDR1 SGHTA, CDR2 FQGTGA.

This clonotype was seen ten or more times. The V gene is TRBV10-3, the J gene TRBJ2-5; D is tentatively TRBD1 or TRBD2 (5 bases each). The CDR3 consists of 14 residues. V gave up 4 bases and J gave up 5 bases, with 14 bases separating them. Germline V gene lookup returns CDR1 ENHRY and CDR2 SYGVKD. The CDR3, as DNA: TGTGCCATCAGTGCTGGGGCTTGGGGGGAGACCCAGTACTTC. Translation gives CAISAGAWGETQYF.

This clonotype was recorded at least ten times. V usage is TRBV28 and J usage is TRBJ1-1; 7 bases fit TRBD1. This CDR3 has 16 amino acids. Germline V gene data show CDR1 as MDHEN and CDR2 as SYDVKM. Trimming cost V 6 bases and J 3 bases; bases outside gene matches: 13. The CDR3 sequence is CASSRKPGQPYTEAFF. As DNA, the CDR3 is TGTGCCAGCAGCCGGAAGCCGGGACAGCCGTACACTGAAGCTTTCTTT.

V and J are TRBV20-1 and TRBJ2-3, with 8 nucleotides matching TRBD2. Trimming took 3 bases from V and 1 from J; bases not matched to a gene: 3. Germline CDR1 is DFQATT and CDR2 is SNEGSKA (reference sequence). The CDR3 length is 14 residues. The CDR3 sequence: CSARVLAGTDTQYF. CDR3 bases: TGCAGTGCTAGGGTACTAGCGGGCACAGATACGCAGTATTTT.

The sample holds many counts of this clonotype. This chain uses TRBV20-1 with TRBJ1-1; no clear D gene. CDR1 is DFQATT and CDR2 is SNEGSKA in the germline V gene (reference sequence). Deletions cut 6 bases from V and 7 bases from J, with 15 bases between. The CDR3 is 12 residues long. This CDR3 reads CSARGYVYEAFF. In nucleotides, the CDR3 is TGCAGTGCGCGTGGGTATGTGTATGAAGCTTTCTTT.

The chain uses TRBV7-9 and TRBJ1-6; the D gene is possibly TRBD1 (5 bases). This CDR3 has 15 amino acids. CDR1 and CDR2 (germline): SEHNR, FQNEAQ (reference sequence). Trimming left V 5 bases short and J 7 bases short, with 15 bases between. CDR3 in DNA: TGTGCCAGCAGCCCAGGGACTTGGCAAAATTCACCCCTCCACTTT. Its translation: CASSPGTWQNSPLHF.

The sample holds a few counts of this clonotype. The rearrangement links TRBV15 to TRBJ2-1, with D unclear. This CDR3 comprises 12 residues. The germline V gene has CDR1 LNHNV and CDR2 YYDKDF (reference sequence). Trimming took off 3 bases at V and 8 bases at J, with 8 bases between the two ends. In nucleotides, the CDR3 is TGTGCCACCAGCAGGGCAAGAGATGAGCAGTTCTTC. Its translation is CATSRARDEQFF.